Shown below are 2 T cell receptor beta chains from a single sample sequenced in a study of tumor-infiltrating lymphocytes in primary liver carcinoma (dated by TCRdb to between 2016 and 2019). The reads were generated on an Illumina HiSeq 2500. Using a constant-region primer and ProtoScript II reverse transcriptase, TCRbeta-specific cDNA was reverse-transcribed from about 540 ng total RNA. Three nested multiplex PCR rounds, following a slightly modified ARM-PCR procedure, were used to build the TCRbeta libraries. The first two PCR rounds used multiplex TRBV1-TRBV30 forward primers with a Cbeta reverse primer, each for 10 to 11 cycles. TCRdb trimmed public reads at Q25 via fastp, called clones via MiXCR and kept in-frame beta chains. Identical CDR3 proteins give one entry, which carries the most common genes and DNA. In this sample the table shows around 100,000 distinct CDR3 sequences, over 55% of which occur a single time. The ten biggest clones cover more than 8% of the sample.

Total RNA and DNA were co-extracted from approximately 20-30 mg of bulk tissue with the AllPrep DNA/RNA mini kit, without cell sorting. The sample taken for sequencing was liver tumor tissue from sampling region 5. The cell subset or site label for this specimen denotes: tumor region T5, tumor centre. Every receptor here comes from a woman aged 55-70 years with primary liver carcinoma and hepatitis B virus infection.

With respect to this clonotype: Compared with germline, one end of the junction differs, possibly owing to a read error. The J gene is TRBJ2-3, the V gene TRBV29-1, with TRBD2 matching 9 bases. CDR1 is SQVTM and CDR2 is ANQGSEA in the germline V gene. The CDR3 is made up of 16 amino acids. The DNA for the CDR3 is TGCAGCGTTGAAGGTCGTTATTCGACTAGCGGAGATATGCAGTATTTT. Translation gives CSVEGRYSTSGDMQYF.

A word on this clonotype: A much larger clone lies a single base off, so this may be a read error. This chain uses TRBV5-1 with TRBJ2-1; 12 nucleotides match TRBD2. In germline, CDR1 is SGHRS, CDR2 YFSETQ. The CDR3 has 18 amino acids. The CDR3 bases are TGCGACAGCAGCTCCAATTCGCCCCTAGCGGGGGGGGGGACTGAGCAGTTCTTC. The encoded protein is CDSSSNSPLAGGGTEQFF.